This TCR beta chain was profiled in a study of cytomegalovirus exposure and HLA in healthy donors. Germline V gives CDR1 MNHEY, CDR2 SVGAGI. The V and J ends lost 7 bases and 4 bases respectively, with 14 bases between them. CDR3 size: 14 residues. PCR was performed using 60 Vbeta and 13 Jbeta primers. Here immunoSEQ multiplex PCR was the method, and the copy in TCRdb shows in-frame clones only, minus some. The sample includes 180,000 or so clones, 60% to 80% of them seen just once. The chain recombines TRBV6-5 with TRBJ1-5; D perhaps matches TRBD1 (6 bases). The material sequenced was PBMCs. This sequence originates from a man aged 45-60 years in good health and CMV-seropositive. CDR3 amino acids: CASTRGSVNQPQHF. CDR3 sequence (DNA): TGTGCCAGCACTAGGGGGTCAGTGAATCAGCCCCAGCATTTT.